This TCR beta chain was profiled in a study of cytomegalovirus exposure and HLA in healthy donors. About the study: About 84% of 350 to 400 genotyped donors fell in the Caucasian-associated ancestry cluster. Regarding the study as a whole: Roughly even sequencing depth across donors was the assumption behind the presence/absence analyses. A missense variant in DCLRE1C was later tied to TCR beta V- and J-gene trimming.

CDR1 is LNHDA, CDR2 SQIVND, per germline (reference sequence). The ends were cut back, 0 bases at V and 6 bases at J, with 15 bases in the middle. The CDR3 consists of 16 residues. This clone was detected once. Its antigen is unknown. Researchers ran the PCR with 60 Vbeta and 13 Jbeta primers. Repertoires were generated with immunoSEQ multiplex PCR, while TCRdb's copy carries only in-frame clones and drops some. The sample lists fewer than 150,000 clones, around 80% seen once, with less than 0.25% in the top ten. The receptor's source is a man aged 50 or older in good health and CMV-seronegative. Material for sequencing was PBMCs. This chain joins TRBV19 and TRBJ1-5, with a tentative D call TRBD1 (5 bases). The CDR3, as DNA: TGTGCCAGTAGTATAGACGACAGCCCTCGCTCTCAGCCCCAGCATTTT. It specifies CASSIDDSPRSQPQHF.